Below are 32 T cell receptor beta chains sequenced from a single sample in a study of tumor and adjacent non-tumor tissue in lung cancer. The library came from three nested PCR rounds adapted from ARM-PCR protocols. TCRdb reprocessed the multiplex PCR reads via MiXCR and lists one record per CDR3 protein. The sample includes about 50,000 distinct CDR3 sequences, just under 75% of them seen just once. This sample's RNA came from whole unsorted tissue. Distant lung tissue was collected more than 3 cm away from the tumor edge. The source material was distant non-tumor lung tissue. Source of these receptors: a woman aged 60-70 years with non-small cell lung cancer.

The chain joins TRBV4-1 to TRBJ1-1; D is perhaps TRBD1 (6 bases). Per germline, CDR1 MGHRA and CDR2 YSYEKL. The CDR3 runs 15 residues. V was clipped by 1 base and J by 6 bases, with 15 bases between them. The CDR3 coding sequence is TGCGCCAGCAGCCAAGGTCGGGGGGCGATGGCTGAAGCTTTCTTT. Protein: CASSQGRGAMAEAFF.

The chain has TRBV11-1 and TRBJ1-1, with 9 bases fitting TRBD1. CDR3 length equals 15 residues. The J segment lost 5 bases and the V segment lost 10 bases, leaving 14 bases of the junction unmatched. Germline CDR1 and CDR2: SGHAT and FQDESV (reference sequence). The CDR3 nucleotides are TGTGCCACCATTCACACCGGGACAGGGAGAACTGAAGCTTTCTTT. As protein: CATIHTGTGRTEAFF. Variable domain in full (rest from reference TRBV11-1 and TRBJ1-1): EAEVAQSPRYKITEKSQAVAFWCDPISGHATLYWYRQILGQGPELLVQFQDESVVDDSQLPKDRFSAERLKGVDSTLKIQPAELGDSAMYLCATIHTGTGRTEAFFGQGTRLTVV.

This clonotype was picked up one time. V and J are TRBV11-1 and TRBJ2-5; a weak D match, TRBD1 (7 bases). This CDR3 spans 14 amino acids. V lost 5 bases and J lost 8, with 18 bases in between. Germline V gene lookup returns CDR1 SGHAT and CDR2 FQDESV (reference sequence). CDR3 coding DNA: TGTGCCAGCAGCCTTCGGACAGGAGGGGATACCCAGTACTTC. Translation: CASSLRTGGDTQYF.

There are many counts of this clonotype. The chain recombines TRBV4-3 with TRBJ1-1; D is ambiguous. Germline V gene sequence: CDR1 LGHNA, CDR2 YSLEER. The V end was cut by 2 bases, the J end by 1 base, with 11 bases between. The CDR3 consists of 15 residues. CDR3 DNA sequence: TGCGCCAGCAGCCAAACCGGACGGCCGAACACTGAAGCTTTCTTT. Its translation: CASSQTGRPNTEAFF.

Only one count was recorded for this clonotype. A much more abundant neighbour one base away suggests this may be a read error. The rearrangement uses TRBV7-8 and TRBJ2-1; D gene unclear. This CDR3 has 12 residues. Germline values: CDR1 SGHVS, CDR2 FQNEAQ. This CDR3 is CDSSLGPGEQFF. CDR3 nucleotide sequence: TGTGACAGCAGCTTAGGTCCCGGGGAGCAGTTCTTC. Variable domain in full (rest from reference TRBV7-8 and TRBJ2-1): GAGVSQSPRYKVAKRGQDVALRCDPISGHVSLFWYQQALGQGPEFLTYFQNEAQLDKSGLPSDRFFAERPEGSVSTLKIQRTQQEDSAVYLCDSSLGPGEQFFGPGTRLTVL.

The V and J genes are TRBV12-3 or TRBV12-4 and TRBJ1-2; 8 bases align to TRBD1. The CDR3 covers 15 residues. Germline trimming cut 5 bases from V and 5 bases from J; bases unmatched to any gene: 10. CDR3 region: CASSPRGRGPYGYTF. CDR3 bases: TGTGCCAGCAGTCCCCGGGGCAGGGGGCCATATGGCTACACCTTC.

In its sample, this clonotype is medium-sized (0.01 to 0.1%). The rearrangement links TRBV6-1 to TRBJ2-1; D uncertain. The germline V gene encodes CDR1 MNHNS and CDR2 SASEGT. The CDR3 totals 11 residues. V was trimmed by 2 bases and J by 12 bases, leaving 8 bases between them. This CDR3 reads CASSEISGQFF. As DNA, the CDR3 is TGTGCCAGCAGTGAAATCAGTGGGCAGTTCTTC.

Remarks on this clonotype: At one end the junction does not follow the germline gene, possibly because of a read error. V is TRBV4-1 and J is TRBJ1-2, with D possibly matching TRBD1 (6 bases). CDR1 MGHRA and CDR2 YSYEKL come from the germline V gene. The CDR3 is 18 residues long. The CDR3 DNA reads as TGCGCCAGCAGGCAAGTGGGGGACATCACCTATTTCCACGAAGGCTACACCTTC. This codes for CASRQVGDITYFHEGYTF.

Points on this clonotype: With a much larger clone just one base away, this may be a read error. The genes are TRBV28 and TRBJ1-3; D is unclear. The CDR3 contains 14 residues. Germline CDR1 is MDHEN and CDR2 is SYDVKM. The V and J ends lost 10 bases and 4 bases respectively, with 17 bases between them. As DNA, the CDR3 is TGTGCCACACGGACCTCTGATGGCGGAAACACCATATATTTT. It yields the protein CATRTSDGGNTIYF.

This clonotype came up once. The conserved closing phenylalanine or tryptophan is absent in this CDR3, likely reflecting a read error. This rearrangement joins TRBV11-2 to TRBJ2-7; D not certain. V lost 6 bases, J lost 6 bases, and 15 bases lay in between. The CDR3 consists of 13 residues. Germline V gives CDR1 SGHAT, CDR2 FQNNGV. The CDR3 nucleotides are TGTGCCAGCAGTTCCCTCGGGCTATGCGAGCAGTACTCC. Its protein is CASSSLGLCEQYS.

A remark on this clonotype: This may be a read error: a much more frequent sequence differs by one nucleotide. This sequence joins TRBV28 and TRBJ2-7, with D maybe TRBD2 (7 bases). Germline loops: CDR1 MDHEN, CDR2 SYDVKM. The CDR3 covers 13 residues. CDR3 DNA: TGTGCCAGCAGCTCGGGGGGCGCCTACGAGCACTACTTC. Amino acids: CASSSGGAYEHYF.

With regard to this clonotype: One end of the junction does not line up with germline, which may come from a read error. V and J are TRBV6-2 or TRBV6-3 and TRBJ1-1; D is undetermined. This CDR3 has 14 residues. CDR1 MNHEY and CDR2 SVGEGT come from the germline V gene. CDR3 sequence: CASTSDWVNTEAFF. In DNA form, the CDR3 reads TGTGCCAGCACCAGCGACTGGGTGAATACTGAAGCTTTCTTT.

This clonotype occurred a few times. The V call is TRBV6-5, the J call TRBJ2-5; the match to TRBD1 covers 10 bases. The V segment lost 5 bases and the J segment 14 bases; nucleotides outside the gene matches: 14. Germline CDR1 reads MNHEY; CDR2 reads SVGAGI. The CDR3 runs 14 residues. In DNA, the CDR3 is TGTGCCAGCAGTCGGACAGGGGGTCAAAAGACCTTATACTTC. This encodes CASSRTGGQKTLYF.

To note about this clonotype: This may be a read error, as it is one base from a much larger clone. V is TRBV20-1 and J is TRBJ2-7; TRBD2 agrees at 10 bases. Trimming removed 8 bases from V and 6 bases from J; junction bases left unmatched: 13. This CDR3 has 14 amino acids. The germline gives CDR1 DFQATT, CDR2 SNEGSKA (reference sequence). Here the CDR3 reads CSSRGTSGMSEQYF. CDR3 in DNA: TGCAGTTCGAGGGGTACTAGCGGGATGAGCGAGCAGTACTTC.

As for this clonotype: An end of the junction differs from the germline gene, which may be a read error. The chain uses TRBV12-3 or TRBV12-4 and TRBJ2-5; D gene uncertain. The CDR3 runs to 13 residues. DNA of the CDR3: TGTGTCAGCAGATTAGGGCTGAAAGAGACCCAATACTTC. This gives the protein CVSRLGLKETQYF.

This clonotype counts as large. The V and J genes are TRBV11-3 and TRBJ1-4; the D gene is possibly TRBD1 (5 bases). Trimming removed 3 bases from V and 0 bases from J, with 14 bases in between. Germline V gene data show CDR1 as SGHNT and CDR2 as YENEEA. CDR3 length equals 17 residues. The CDR3 DNA is TGTGCCAGCAGCTTTGACAGCCGAGATGCAACTAATGAAAAACTGTTTTTT. It translates to CASSFDSRDATNEKLFF.

This chain connects TRBV4-3 to TRBJ1-1, with 8 nucleotides matching TRBD1. The CDR3 has 19 amino acids. V lost 4 bases, J lost 5 bases, and 21 bases stayed unmatched. The V gene's germline CDR1 is LGHNA and CDR2 YSLEER. The DNA for the CDR3 is TGCGCCAGCAGCCTAGATATCACCCAGAGGGGACAGGTCAATACTGAAGCTTTCTTT. This gives the protein CASSLDITQRGQVNTEAFF.

On this clonotype itself: The junction departs from germline at one end; a sequencing error may be responsible. V usage is TRBV4-1 and J usage is TRBJ2-3; D gene unclear. The CDR3 length is 14 residues. Germline assignment: CDR1 MGHRA and CDR2 YSYEKL. The CDR3 coding sequence is TGTGCCAGCAGCCAAGTTCAGAACACAGATACGCAGTATTTT. Translated, it gives CASSQVQNTDTQYF.

Note on this clonotype: An end of the junction differs from the germline gene, which may be a read error. The chain combines TRBV6-6 with TRBJ2-2, with D possibly called TRBD1 or TRBD2 (5 bases each). Germline CDR1 reads MNHNY; CDR2 reads SVGAGI (reference sequence). This CDR3 spans 20 amino acids. The CDR3 here is CASRPWQGRRHVPNTGEQFF. CDR3 sequence (DNA): TGTGCCAGCCGTCCCTGGCAGGGACGACGCCACGTCCCGAACACCGGGGAGCAGTTTTTT.

As concerns this clonotype: Because it lacks the conserved phenylalanine or tryptophan at the end, this CDR3 is likely a read error. The DNA is left out, because the CDR3 cannot be placed on it with certainty; the CDR3 is given as TCRdb lists it. The CDR3 protein is CASSHTQGANEASL. This chain uses TRBV4-1 with TRBJ1-1; TRBD1, the table's D call, lacks a check against the DNA. Germline CDR1 and CDR2: MGHRA and YSYEKL. Both ends counted, the CDR3 spans 14 residues.

Turning to this clonotype: The junction departs from germline at one end; a sequencing error may be responsible. The chain recombines TRBV28 with TRBJ2-5; perhaps TRBD2 as D (6 bases). The CDR3 is 16 residues long. Germline assignment: CDR1 MDHEN and CDR2 SYDVKM. For the CDR3, the DNA is TGTGCCAGCAGTTTTAGGGGCAGGGCGGGACCGGAGACCCAAAACTTC. It is translated as CASSFRGRAGPETQNF.

About this clonotype: This may arise from a read error, as a much more abundant clone is one base away. The chain has TRBV28 and TRBJ1-3; 8 positions agree with TRBD1. The CDR3 consists of 16 residues. With 4 bases clipped from V and 0 bases from J, the junction kept 5 bases outside the gene matches. The germline gives CDR1 MDHEN, CDR2 SYDVKM. The DNA for the CDR3 is TGTGCCAGCAGTTCAGGGGGCGAGGACTCTGGAAACACCATATATTTT. Residues: CASSSGGEDSGNTIYF.

Concerning this clonotype itself: The CDR3 does not close with the conserved phenylalanine or tryptophan, likely indicating a read error. The V gene is TRBV6-5, the J gene TRBJ2-5, with D maybe TRBD2 (6 bases). Germline V gene lookup returns CDR1 MNHEY and CDR2 SVGAGI. The CDR3 totals 14 residues. V was pared by 5 bases and J by 7 bases, with 17 bases between. The CDR3 DNA reads TGTGCCAGCAGTGCCCAGGGAGAGGGAGGGACCCAGTACCTC. This encodes CASSAQGEGGTQYL.

This clonotype was detected once. One end of the junction is discordant with germline, which a read error may explain. V and J are TRBV28 and TRBJ1-5; tentative D call: TRBD1 (5 bases). Germline V gives CDR1 MDHEN, CDR2 SYDVKM. This CDR3 spans 16 amino acids. The CDR3 loop reads CTSSSPGHGGNQPQHF. CDR3 bases: TGTACCAGCAGTTCCCCAGGGCATGGCGGCAATCAGCCCCAGCATTTT.

This clonotype was seen a handful of times. The chain is built from TRBV20-1 and TRBJ2-5, with 11 nucleotides matching TRBD2. V shed 1 base, J shed 5 bases, and the junction held 6 bases outside the gene matches. The germline gives CDR1 DFQATT, CDR2 SNEGSKA (reference sequence). The CDR3 extends over 15 amino acids. The CDR3 DNA sequence: TGCAGTGCTAGAGCTTTAGCGGGAGGGGTGGAGACCCAGTACTTC. Protein sequence: CSARALAGGVETQYF.

Concerning this clonotype: The junction does not match germline at one end; this may be a read error. The DNA for the CDR3 is TGCGCCAGCATCCGTTTGGGGGGGAATCAACCCCAGCATTTT. This encodes CASIRLGGNQPQHF. The chain couples TRBV4-1 to TRBJ1-5, with a tentative D call TRBD1 (5 bases). The CDR3 runs to 14 residues. Germline V CDR1 and CDR2: MGHRA, YSYEKL.

Remarks on this clonotype: Here the CDR3 omits its conserved ending phenylalanine or tryptophan, so a read error is the likely source. The limits of the CDR3 on the DNA are not certain, so only TCRdb's listed CDR3 is given. The chain has TRBV4-1 and TRBJ2-1; the table's D call, TRBD2, was not checked against the DNA. The germline gives CDR1 MGHRA, CDR2 YSYEKL. Counting both end residues, the CDR3 totals 16 amino acids. CDR3 residues: CASSRPASGGANEQFL.

As concerns this clonotype: Germline is not matched at one junction end, which may reflect a read error. The rearrangement uses TRBV6-5 and TRBJ1-6, with 9 bases that match TRBD1. Germline lookup yields CDR1 MNHEY and CDR2 SVGAGI. There are 16 residues in the CDR3. DNA for the CDR3: TGTGCCAGCAGTTACTCGACTGGGACAGGGCCGATTAACCCCCAATTT. As protein: CASSYSTGTGPINPQF.

For this clonotype: Likely a read error: the CDR3 ends without its conserved phenylalanine or tryptophan. This rearrangement joins TRBV11-2 to TRBJ2-3, with D perhaps being TRBD1 or TRBD2 (5 bases each). CDR1 SGHAT and CDR2 FQNNGV come from the germline V gene. This CDR3 is 15 amino acids long. CDR3 coding DNA: TGTGCCATCAGCGCCACCGGGACGGCCGCAGATACGCAGTATTCT. Protein sequence: CAISATGTAADTQYS.

Notes on this clonotype: A much larger clone differs by one base, so this may be a read error. The chain has TRBV7-3 and TRBJ2-3; a weak D match, TRBD1 (6 bases). The germline CDR1 and CDR2 sequences are SGHTA and FQGTGA. V was pared by 5 bases and J by 0 bases, with 12 bases between. CDR3 size: 15 residues. The CDR3 bases are TGTGCCAGCAGCATCGGGACACGTAGCACAGATACGCAGTATTTT. The encoded protein is CASSIGTRSTDTQYF.

Notes on this clonotype: Because it lacks the conserved phenylalanine or tryptophan at the end, this CDR3 is likely a read error. The gene calls are TRBV24-1 and TRBJ1-1; a possible D gene is TRBD1 (5 bases). The CDR3 has 13 residues. Trimming pared 7 bases from V and 5 bases from J, leaving 13 bases between. The germline V gene has CDR1 KGHDR and CDR2 SFDVKD. The DNA of the CDR3 is TGTGCCACCAGCCTTGGGGCAGCAACTGAAGCTTTCTGT. This encodes CATSLGAATEAFC.

The rearrangement joins TRBV2 to TRBJ2-3; D gene unclear. The tail of the sequence fits TRBJ1-5 better, so the J call may be wrong. Germline V gene lookup returns CDR1 SNHLY and CDR2 FYNNEI. This CDR3 is built from 15 residues. The CDR3 DNA sequence: TGTGCCAGCAGTGAAGAGGGCCATAGCACAGATACGCAGCATTTT. Translation: CASSEEGHSTDTQHF.